This is a list of T cell receptor beta chains from one sample in a study of blood T cells in healthy people across ages. TCRdb re-called the 5' RACE reads with MiXCR, one entry per CDR3 protein. The sample holds about 1.5 million distinct CDR3 sequences, around 40% seen once. Sequences were obtained from blood. The receptors were sampled from a woman younger than 30 in good health. Each CDR3 is given with its conserved first and last residue. The order of the fields is D gene, J gene, V gene, CDR3 length, clone size, CDR3 protein, CDR3 DNA. A D gene is named only where the DNA matches it firmly. Clone size is stated in some rows and not others, as once, few, many or a class when expanded.

d_gene: .
j_gene: TRBJ2-5
v_gene: TRBV27
len: 13
abundance: few
CDR3aa: CASSPWVGETQYF
CDR3nt: TGTGCCAGCAGTCCTTGGGTCGGGGAGACCCAGTACTTC

d_gene: TRBD2
j_gene: TRBJ2-5
v_gene: TRBV20-1
len: 17
abundance: .
CDR3aa: CSARDLASGGIQETQYF
CDR3nt: TGCAGTGCTAGAGATTTGGCTAGCGGGGGGATTCAAGAGACCCAGTACTTC

d_gene: .
j_gene: TRBJ2-3
v_gene: TRBV29-1
len: 15
abundance: few
CDR3aa: CSVEDLQDPADTQYF
CDR3nt: TGCAGCGTTGAAGATCTTCAAGATCCGGCAGATACGCAGTATTTT

d_gene: TRBD2
j_gene: TRBJ2-1
v_gene: TRBV10-3
len: 17
abundance: once
CDR3aa: CAISESLSGGTYNEQFF
CDR3nt: TGTGCCATCAGTGAGTCGCTTAGCGGGGGGACCTACAATGAGCAGTTCTTC

d_gene: .
j_gene: TRBJ2-7
v_gene: TRBV28
len: 12
abundance: .
CDR3aa: CASSPTVGEQYF
CDR3nt: TGTGCCAGCAGTCCCACAGTAGGCGAGCAGTACTTC

d_gene: .
j_gene: TRBJ2-7
v_gene: TRBV6-5
len: 15
abundance: once
CDR3aa: CASSYDARSYNEQYF
CDR3nt: TGTGCCAGCAGTTACGACGCACGGTCCTACAATGAGCAGTACTTC

d_gene: .
j_gene: TRBJ2-5
v_gene: TRBV20-1
len: 13
abundance: .
CDR3aa: CSARKDSGETQYF
CDR3nt: TGCAGTGCTAGAAAGGACAGTGGAGAGACCCAGTACTTC

d_gene: .
j_gene: TRBJ1-2
v_gene: TRBV7-9
len: 13
abundance: few
CDR3aa: CASSLDLQGPLTF
CDR3nt: TGTGCCAGCAGCTTAGACTTACAGGGCCCCCTCACCTTC

d_gene: .
j_gene: TRBJ2-1
v_gene: TRBV19
len: 14
abundance: few
CDR3aa: CASSRKGGDDEQFF
CDR3nt: TGTGCCAGTAGTCGAAAAGGGGGGGATGATGAGCAGTTCTTC

d_gene: .
j_gene: TRBJ1-1
v_gene: TRBV7-9
len: 12
abundance: .
CDR3aa: CASRRGGGEAFF
CDR3nt: TGTGCCAGCAGGAGGGGGGGCGGTGAAGCTTTCTTT

d_gene: .
j_gene: TRBJ1-6
v_gene: TRBV6-5
len: 14
abundance: .
CDR3aa: CASSPGPMNSPLHF
CDR3nt: TGTGCCAGCAGCCCCGGACCCATGAATTCACCCCTCCACTTT

d_gene: .
j_gene: TRBJ1-2
v_gene: TRBV5-6
len: 16
abundance: few
CDR3aa: CASSLVGPILDYGYTF
CDR3nt: TGTGCCAGCAGCTTGGTCGGGCCAATCCTCGACTATGGCTACACCTTC

d_gene: TRBD1
j_gene: TRBJ2-7
v_gene: TRBV27
len: 15
abundance: few
CDR3aa: CASSLSGTVSYEQYF
CDR3nt: TGTGCCAGCAGTTTGTCCGGGACAGTCTCCTACGAGCAGTACTTC

d_gene: .
j_gene: TRBJ1-1
v_gene: TRBV5-1
len: 13
abundance: .
CDR3aa: CASTPGGGFEAFF
CDR3nt: TGCGCCAGCACCCCGGGAGGGGGGTTTGAAGCTTTCTTT

d_gene: .
j_gene: TRBJ2-3
v_gene: TRBV5-6
len: 13
abundance: few
CDR3aa: CATRRSRTDTQYF
CDR3nt: TGTGCCACTCGGAGAAGTAGGACAGATACGCAGTATTTT

d_gene: .
j_gene: TRBJ1-5
v_gene: TRBV7-3
len: 15
abundance: many
CDR3aa: CASSLSGLGNQPQHF
CDR3nt: TGTGCCAGCAGCCTATCGGGTTTAGGCAATCAGCCCCAGCATTTT

d_gene: TRBD2
j_gene: TRBJ2-1
v_gene: TRBV6-2/TRBV6-3
len: 14
abundance: .
CDR3aa: CASKGLASYNEQFF
CDR3nt: TGTGCCAGCAAGGGACTAGCGTCATACAATGAGCAGTTCTTC

d_gene: .
j_gene: TRBJ2-1
v_gene: TRBV5-1
len: 16
abundance: .
CDR3aa: CASSPGASGPYNEQFF
CDR3nt: TGCGCCAGCAGCCCCGGGGCCTCCGGCCCCTACAATGAGCAGTTCTTC

d_gene: .
j_gene: TRBJ1-5
v_gene: TRBV30
len: 13
abundance: .
CDR3aa: CAWSSRGNQPQHF
CDR3nt: TGTGCCTGGAGTTCAAGAGGGAATCAGCCCCAGCATTTT

d_gene: TRBD2
j_gene: TRBJ2-7
v_gene: TRBV6-2/TRBV6-3
len: 14
abundance: few
CDR3aa: CASIGAGGRYEQYF
CDR3nt: TGTGCCAGCATAGGCGCGGGGGGCAGGTACGAGCAGTACTTC

d_gene: .
j_gene: TRBJ2-7
v_gene: TRBV6-6
len: 15
abundance: .
CDR3aa: CASSYPPALTYEQYF
CDR3nt: TGTGCCAGCAGTTACCCTCCAGCCCTGACCTACGAGCAGTACTTC

d_gene: .
j_gene: TRBJ1-5
v_gene: TRBV28
len: 14
abundance: .
CDR3aa: CASRGIHSNQLQHF
CDR3nt: TGTGCCAGCAGGGGAATACATAGCAATCAGCTCCAGCATTTT

d_gene: TRBD1
j_gene: TRBJ1-2
v_gene: TRBV29-1
len: 14
abundance: .
CDR3aa: CSVELRTGGYGYTF
CDR3nt: TGCAGCGTTGAACTGAGGACAGGGGGCTATGGCTACACCTTC

d_gene: .
j_gene: TRBJ2-1
v_gene: TRBV29-1
len: 14
abundance: .
CDR3aa: CSVVHGSSYNEQFF
CDR3nt: TGCAGCGTCGTACACGGGAGCTCCTACAATGAGCAGTTCTTC

d_gene: TRBD2
j_gene: TRBJ2-5
v_gene: TRBV20-1
len: 16
abundance: .
CDR3aa: CSARDFGGGITETQYF
CDR3nt: TGCAGTGCTAGAGATTTTGGGGGAGGGATCACGGAGACCCAGTACTTC

d_gene: TRBD2
j_gene: TRBJ2-3
v_gene: TRBV20-1
len: 16
abundance: .
CDR3aa: CSAERQERGSTDTQYF
CDR3nt: TGCAGTGCTGAACGGCAGGAGCGGGGGTCAACAGATACGCAGTATTTT

d_gene: TRBD1
j_gene: TRBJ2-5
v_gene: TRBV29-1
len: 14
abundance: .
CDR3aa: CSVDVGQGWETQYF
CDR3nt: TGCAGCGTTGATGTCGGACAGGGGTGGGAGACCCAGTACTTC

d_gene: .
j_gene: TRBJ1-4
v_gene: TRBV10-1
len: 16
abundance: few
CDR3aa: CASSETREPSGEKLFF
CDR3nt: TGCGCCAGCAGTGAGACCCGAGAACCATCGGGTGAAAAACTGTTTTTT

d_gene: .
j_gene: TRBJ2-5
v_gene: TRBV6-1
len: 17
abundance: .
CDR3aa: CASSNGYRALFGNEQYF
CDR3nt: TGTGCCAGCAGCAACGGCTACAGGGCCCTTTTTGGCAATGAGCAGTACTTC

d_gene: .
j_gene: TRBJ2-1
v_gene: TRBV12-3/TRBV12-4
len: 12
abundance: .
CDR3aa: CASSLQPNEQFF
CDR3nt: TGTGCCAGCAGTTTACAGCCCAATGAGCAGTTCTTC

d_gene: TRBD2
j_gene: TRBJ2-1
v_gene: TRBV29-1
len: 14
abundance: .
CDR3aa: CSVGGTSSYNEQFF
CDR3nt: TGCAGCGTCGGGGGGACTAGCTCGTACAATGAGCAGTTCTTC

d_gene: .
j_gene: TRBJ2-1
v_gene: TRBV12-3/TRBV12-4
len: 16
abundance: .
CDR3aa: CASSRIGGAHYNEQFF
CDR3nt: TGTGCCAGCAGCCGTATAGGGGGGGCTCATTACAATGAGCAGTTCTTC

d_gene: TRBD1
j_gene: TRBJ2-7
v_gene: TRBV3-1
len: 14
abundance: .
CDR3aa: CASSPGTAMGEQYF
CDR3nt: TGTGCCAGCAGCCCCGGGACAGCCATGGGGGAGCAGTACTTC

d_gene: .
j_gene: TRBJ1-2
v_gene: TRBV7-2
len: 18
abundance: .
CDR3aa: CASSPPPRHLGSGYGYTF
CDR3nt: TGTGCCAGCAGCCCTCCTCCTCGTCACTTAGGATCGGGGTATGGCTACACCTTC

d_gene: .
j_gene: TRBJ1-2
v_gene: TRBV29-1
len: 14
abundance: few
CDR3aa: CSVGGVVGSNGYTF
CDR3nt: TGCAGCGTCGGAGGCGTCGTAGGTAGTAATGGCTACACCTTC

d_gene: TRBD1
j_gene: TRBJ2-1
v_gene: TRBV7-3
len: 15
abundance: many
CDR3aa: CASSQTGGSYNEQFF
CDR3nt: TGTGCCAGCAGCCAGACAGGGGGCTCCTACAATGAGCAGTTCTTC

d_gene: .
j_gene: TRBJ2-7
v_gene: TRBV7-2
len: 13
abundance: few
CDR3aa: CASSAPTEYEQYF
CDR3nt: TGTGCCAGCAGCGCCCCGACAGAATACGAGCAGTACTTC

d_gene: TRBD1
j_gene: TRBJ1-5
v_gene: TRBV30
len: 15
abundance: .
CDR3aa: CAWSVGTGSNQPQHF
CDR3nt: TGTGCCTGGAGTGTGGGGACAGGGAGCAATCAGCCCCAGCATTTT

d_gene: TRBD2
j_gene: TRBJ2-7
v_gene: TRBV2
len: 14
abundance: .
CDR3aa: CASRQTSGYYEQYF
CDR3nt: TGTGCCAGCAGGCAGACTAGCGGGTACTACGAGCAGTACTTC

d_gene: TRBD2
j_gene: TRBJ2-4
v_gene: TRBV7-2
len: 17
abundance: once
CDR3aa: CASSLGGGRGAINIQYF
CDR3nt: TGTGCCAGCAGCTTAGGCGGAGGGCGGGGGGCGATCAACATTCAGTACTTC

d_gene: .
j_gene: TRBJ1-5
v_gene: TRBV7-2
len: 14
abundance: .
CDR3aa: CASSLGVLGQPRHF
CDR3nt: TGTGCCAGCAGCTTAGGGGTTTTAGGGCAGCCTCGGCATTTT

d_gene: .
j_gene: TRBJ2-3
v_gene: TRBV6-5
len: 16
abundance: .
CDR3aa: CASSTNKRSPIDTQYF
CDR3nt: TGTGCCAGCAGTACCAATAAGCGTTCTCCCATAGATACGCAGTATTTT

d_gene: .
j_gene: TRBJ2-5
v_gene: TRBV6-1
len: 15
abundance: .
CDR3aa: CASSERRGSAETQYF
CDR3nt: TGTGCCAGCAGTGAACGTCGGGGCTCAGCTGAGACCCAGTACTTC

d_gene: TRBD2
j_gene: TRBJ2-5
v_gene: TRBV7-2
len: 13
abundance: few
CDR3aa: CASRTSGKETQYF
CDR3nt: TGTGCCAGCAGAACTAGCGGAAAAGAGACCCAGTACTTC

d_gene: .
j_gene: TRBJ2-5
v_gene: TRBV27
len: 14
abundance: few
CDR3aa: CASSIRRDQETQYF
CDR3nt: TGTGCCAGCAGTATCAGGAGGGATCAAGAGACCCAGTACTTC

d_gene: TRBD1
j_gene: TRBJ2-1
v_gene: TRBV28
len: 14
abundance: few
CDR3aa: CASSLDRGLYEQFF
CDR3nt: TGTGCCAGCAGTTTAGACAGGGGATTGTATGAGCAGTTCTTC

d_gene: TRBD1
j_gene: TRBJ2-7
v_gene: TRBV7-9
len: 17
abundance: few
CDR3aa: CASSLGSGQGYSYEQYF
CDR3nt: TGTGCCAGCAGCTTAGGGTCGGGACAGGGCTACTCCTACGAGCAGTACTTC

d_gene: .
j_gene: TRBJ1-1
v_gene: TRBV29-1
len: 17
abundance: few
CDR3aa: CSVAHPLRGKRLPEAFF
CDR3nt: TGCAGCGTTGCTCACCCCCTTAGGGGGAAAAGATTGCCTGAAGCTTTCTTT

d_gene: TRBD1
j_gene: TRBJ1-2
v_gene: TRBV24-1
len: 16
abundance: .
CDR3aa: CATSDFGTQGVNDYTF
CDR3nt: TGTGCCACCAGTGACTTCGGGACGCAGGGGGTAAACGACTACACCTTC

d_gene: .
j_gene: TRBJ1-1
v_gene: TRBV6-5
len: 13
abundance: .
CDR3aa: CASSQPGSTEAFF
CDR3nt: TGTGCCAGCAGTCAGCCGGGTAGCACTGAAGCTTTCTTT

d_gene: .
j_gene: TRBJ2-7
v_gene: TRBV30
len: 13
abundance: .
CDR3aa: CAWSRDTTYEQYF
CDR3nt: TGTGCCTGGAGTAGGGACACCACCTACGAGCAGTACTTC

d_gene: .
j_gene: TRBJ2-1
v_gene: TRBV5-6
len: 15
abundance: few
CDR3aa: CASSLEGQAVAGQFF
CDR3nt: TGTGCCAGCAGCTTGGAGGGACAGGCGGTAGCGGGGCAGTTCTTC

d_gene: .
j_gene: TRBJ1-2
v_gene: TRBV12-3/TRBV12-4
len: 14
abundance: few
CDR3aa: CASSPDRLNYGYTF
CDR3nt: TGTGCCAGCAGCCCGGACAGACTTAACTATGGCTACACCTTC